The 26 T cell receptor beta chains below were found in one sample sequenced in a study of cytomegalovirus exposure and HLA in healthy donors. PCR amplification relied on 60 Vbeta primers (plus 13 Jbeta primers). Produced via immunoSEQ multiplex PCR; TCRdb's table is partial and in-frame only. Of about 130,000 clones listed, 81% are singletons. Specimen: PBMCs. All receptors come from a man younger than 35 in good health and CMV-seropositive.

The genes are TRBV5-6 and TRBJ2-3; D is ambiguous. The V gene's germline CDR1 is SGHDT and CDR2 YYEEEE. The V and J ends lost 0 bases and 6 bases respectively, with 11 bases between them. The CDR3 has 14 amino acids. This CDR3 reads CASSLALDFDTQYF. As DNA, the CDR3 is TGTGCCAGCAGCTTGGCATTAGATTTTGATACGCAGTATTTT.

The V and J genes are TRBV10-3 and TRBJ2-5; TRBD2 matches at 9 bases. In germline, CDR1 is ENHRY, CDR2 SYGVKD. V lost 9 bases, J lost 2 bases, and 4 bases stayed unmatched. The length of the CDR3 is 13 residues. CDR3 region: CAIGGRDQETQYF. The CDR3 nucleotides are TGTGCCATTGGCGGGAGGGATCAAGAGACCCAGTACTTC.

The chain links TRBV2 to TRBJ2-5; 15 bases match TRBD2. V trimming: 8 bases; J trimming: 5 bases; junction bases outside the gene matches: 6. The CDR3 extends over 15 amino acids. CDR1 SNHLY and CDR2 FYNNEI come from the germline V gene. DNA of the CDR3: TGTGCCAGCCGGACTAGCGGGGGGGGGCGGGAGACCCAGTACTTC. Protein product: CASRTSGGGRETQYF.

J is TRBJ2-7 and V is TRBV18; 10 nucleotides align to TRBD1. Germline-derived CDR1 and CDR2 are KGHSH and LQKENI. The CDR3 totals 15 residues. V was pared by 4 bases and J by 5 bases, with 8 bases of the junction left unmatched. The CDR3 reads CASSLRTTGGDEQYF. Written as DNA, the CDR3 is TGTGCCAGCTCACTCAGAACGACAGGGGGCGACGAGCAGTACTTC.

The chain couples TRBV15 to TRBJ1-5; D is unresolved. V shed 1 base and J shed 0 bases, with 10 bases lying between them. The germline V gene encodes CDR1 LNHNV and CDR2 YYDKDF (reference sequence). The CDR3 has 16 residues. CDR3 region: CATSRVTAYSNQPQHF. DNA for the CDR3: TGTGCCACCAGCAGAGTCACAGCATATAGCAATCAGCCCCAGCATTTT. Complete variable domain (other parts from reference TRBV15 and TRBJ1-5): DAMVIQNPRYQVTQFGKPVTLSCSQTLNHNVMYWYQQKSSQAPKLLFHYYDKDFNNEADTPDNFQSRRPNTSFCFLDIRSPGLGDTAMYLCATSRVTAYSNQPQHFGDGTRLSIL.

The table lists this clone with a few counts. CDR3 coding DNA: TGTGCCAGCAGGCGCGATATTTCCCCCAATGAAAAACTGTTTTTT. This encodes CASRRDISPNEKLFF. This chain links TRBV6-6 with TRBJ1-4; D is undetermined. The germline V gene encodes CDR1 MNHNY and CDR2 SVGAGI (reference sequence). This CDR3 is built from 15 residues. Trimming removed 6 bases from V and 5 bases from J, with 16 bases in between.

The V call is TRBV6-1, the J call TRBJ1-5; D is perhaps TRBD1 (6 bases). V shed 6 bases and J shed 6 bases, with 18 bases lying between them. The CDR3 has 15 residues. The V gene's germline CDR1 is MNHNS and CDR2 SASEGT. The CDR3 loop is CASRLKRGFSQPQHF. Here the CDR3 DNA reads TGTGCCAGCAGGCTTAAAAGGGGGTTCAGTCAGCCCCAGCATTTT.

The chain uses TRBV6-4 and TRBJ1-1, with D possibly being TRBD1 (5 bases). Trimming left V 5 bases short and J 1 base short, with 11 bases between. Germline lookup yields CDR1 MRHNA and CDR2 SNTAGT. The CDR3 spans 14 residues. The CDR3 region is CASSPGLGNTEAFF. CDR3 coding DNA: TGTGCCAGCAGTCCGGGACTCGGGAACACTGAAGCTTTCTTT.

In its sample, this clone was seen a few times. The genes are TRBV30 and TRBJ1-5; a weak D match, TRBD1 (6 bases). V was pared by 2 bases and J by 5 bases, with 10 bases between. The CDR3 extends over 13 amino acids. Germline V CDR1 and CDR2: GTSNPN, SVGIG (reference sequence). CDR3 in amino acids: CAWSPGTHQPQHF. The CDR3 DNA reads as TGTGCCTGGAGTCCAGGGACACATCAGCCCCAGCATTTT. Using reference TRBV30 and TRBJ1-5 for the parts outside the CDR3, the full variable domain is SQTIHQWPATLVQPVGSPLSLECTVEGTSNPNLYWYRQAAGRGLQLLFYSVGIGQISSEVPQNLSASRPQDRQFILSSKKLLLSDSGFYLCAWSPGTHQPQHFGDGTRLSIL.

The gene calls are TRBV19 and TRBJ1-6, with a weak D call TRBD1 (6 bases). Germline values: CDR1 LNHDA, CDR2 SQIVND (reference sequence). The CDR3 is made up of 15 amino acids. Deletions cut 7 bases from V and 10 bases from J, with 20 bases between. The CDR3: CASTQVQGTRSPLHF. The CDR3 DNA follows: TGTGCCAGTACACAGGTACAGGGAACAAGGTCACCCCTCCACTTT.

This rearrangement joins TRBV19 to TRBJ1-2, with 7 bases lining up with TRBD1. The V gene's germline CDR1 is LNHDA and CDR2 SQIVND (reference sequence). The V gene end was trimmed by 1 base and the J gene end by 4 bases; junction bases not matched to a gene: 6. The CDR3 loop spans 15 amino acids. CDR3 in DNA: TGTGCCAGTAGTATAGTGTACGGGACAGCCTATGGCTACACCTTC. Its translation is CASSIVYGTAYGYTF.

This CDR3 is CASSLGGRTGGDYGYTF. The CDR3 bases are TGTGCCAGCAGCTTAGGGGGGAGGACAGGGGGCGACTATGGCTACACCTTC. The rearrangement uses TRBV11-2 and TRBJ1-2; 11 bases align to TRBD1. Germline trimming cut 1 base from V and 3 bases from J; bases unmatched to any gene: 7. Germline V CDR1 and CDR2: SGHAT, FQNNGV. The CDR3 loop spans 17 amino acids.

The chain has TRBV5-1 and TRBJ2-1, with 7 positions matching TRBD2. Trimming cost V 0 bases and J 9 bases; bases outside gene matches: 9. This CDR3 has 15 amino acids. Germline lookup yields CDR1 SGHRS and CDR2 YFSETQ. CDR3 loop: CASSLGGRETSEQFF. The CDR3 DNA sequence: TGCGCCAGCAGCTTGGGCGGGAGAGAGACCAGTGAGCAGTTCTTC.

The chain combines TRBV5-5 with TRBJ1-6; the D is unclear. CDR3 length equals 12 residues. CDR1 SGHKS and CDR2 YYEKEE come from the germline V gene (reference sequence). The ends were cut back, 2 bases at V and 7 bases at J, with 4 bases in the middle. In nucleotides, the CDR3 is TGTGCCAGCAGCTTCGGGAATTCACCCCTCCACTTT. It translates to CASSFGNSPLHF.

DNA of the CDR3: TGTGCCTGGAACTTCGGGGCCGGGGAGCTGTTTTTT. This codes for CAWNFGAGELFF. The chain links TRBV30 to TRBJ2-2; maybe TRBD2 (5 bases). The CDR3 length is 12 residues. Per germline, CDR1 GTSNPN and CDR2 SVGIG (reference sequence). The V and J ends lost 4 bases and 6 bases respectively, with 9 bases between them.

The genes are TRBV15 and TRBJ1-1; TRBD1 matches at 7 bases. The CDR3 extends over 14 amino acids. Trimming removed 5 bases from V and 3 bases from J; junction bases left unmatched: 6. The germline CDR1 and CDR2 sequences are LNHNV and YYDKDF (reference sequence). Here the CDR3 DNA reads TGTGCCACCAGCTGGGGGACAGTCGACACTGAAGCTTTCTTT. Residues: CATSWGTVDTEAFF.

CDR3 sequence: CASSLVVPGAANTGELFF. The CDR3 DNA reads TGTGCCAGCAGCTTAGTAGTTCCTGGGGCAGCGAACACCGGGGAGCTGTTTTTT. The chain links TRBV7-2 to TRBJ2-2; possible D gene TRBD1, 5 bases. The CDR3 loop spans 18 amino acids. Trimming shortened V by 1 base and J by 0 bases, and 15 bases separated the two germline ends. Germline assignment: CDR1 SGHTA and CDR2 FQGNSA.

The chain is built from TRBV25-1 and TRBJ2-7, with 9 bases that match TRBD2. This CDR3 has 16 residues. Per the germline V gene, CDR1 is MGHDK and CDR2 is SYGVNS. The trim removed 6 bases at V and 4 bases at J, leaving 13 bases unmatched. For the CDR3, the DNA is TGTGCCAGCAGCCGCAGGGCTAGCGGGATGGTTTACGAGCAGTACTTC. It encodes CASSRRASGMVYEQYF.

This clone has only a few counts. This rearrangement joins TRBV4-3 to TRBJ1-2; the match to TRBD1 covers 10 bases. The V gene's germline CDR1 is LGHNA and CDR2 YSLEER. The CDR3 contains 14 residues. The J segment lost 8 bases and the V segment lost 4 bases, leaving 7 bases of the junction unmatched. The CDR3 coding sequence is TGCGCCAGCAGCCCAGGACAGGGGGGTAGCGGCTACACCTTC. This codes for CASSPGQGGSGYTF.

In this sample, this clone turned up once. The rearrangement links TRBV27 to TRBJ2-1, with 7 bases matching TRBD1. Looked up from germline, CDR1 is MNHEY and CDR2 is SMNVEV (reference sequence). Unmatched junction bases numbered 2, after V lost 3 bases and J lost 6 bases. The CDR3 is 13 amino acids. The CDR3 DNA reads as TGTGCCAGCAGTTTTCGGACAGGCAATGAGCAGTTCTTC. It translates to CASSFRTGNEQFF.

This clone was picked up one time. CDR3 residues: CASSTYRAAEAFF. Written as DNA, the CDR3 is TGTGCCAGCTCAACTTACAGGGCCGCTGAAGCTTTCTTT. The V and J genes are TRBV27 and TRBJ1-1; tentatively, D is TRBD1 (6 bases). CDR3 length equals 13 residues. CDR1 and CDR2 (germline): MNHEY, SMNVEV (reference sequence). V was pared by 8 bases and J by 6 bases, with 16 bases between.

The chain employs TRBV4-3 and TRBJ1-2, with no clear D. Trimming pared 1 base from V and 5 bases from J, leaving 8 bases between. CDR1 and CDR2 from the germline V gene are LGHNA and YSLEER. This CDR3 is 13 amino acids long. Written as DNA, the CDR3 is TGCGCCAGCAGCCAAGCGTCGGGTTATGGCTACACCTTC. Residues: CASSQASGYGYTF.

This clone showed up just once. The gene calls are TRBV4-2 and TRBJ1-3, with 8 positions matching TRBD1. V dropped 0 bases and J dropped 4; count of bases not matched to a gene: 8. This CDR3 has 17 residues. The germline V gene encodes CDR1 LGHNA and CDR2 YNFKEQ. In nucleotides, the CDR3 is TGTGCCAGCAGCCAAGATCGGCAGGGGGCAAGGGGAAACACCATATATTTT. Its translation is CASSQDRQGARGNTIYF.

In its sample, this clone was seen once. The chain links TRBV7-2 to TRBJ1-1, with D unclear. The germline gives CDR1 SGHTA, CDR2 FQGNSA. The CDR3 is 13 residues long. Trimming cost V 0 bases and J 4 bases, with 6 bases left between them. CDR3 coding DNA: TGTGCCAGCAGCTTAGCCCGAGGCACTGAAGCTTTCTTT. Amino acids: CASSLARGTEAFF.

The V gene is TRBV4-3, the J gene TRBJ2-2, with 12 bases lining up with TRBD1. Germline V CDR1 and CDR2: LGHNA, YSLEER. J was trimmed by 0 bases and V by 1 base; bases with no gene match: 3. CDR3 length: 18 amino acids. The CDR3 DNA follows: TGCGCCAGCAGCCAAGGGGGGACAGGGGGCGCGAACACCGGGGAGCTGTTTTTT. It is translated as CASSQGGTGGANTGELFF.

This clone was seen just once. In DNA form, the CDR3 reads TGTGCCAGCAGCTTGGGAGGGACAGGGTTATACGAGCAGTACTTC. This translates into CASSLGGTGLYEQYF. This chain joins TRBV5-4 and TRBJ2-7, with 9 bases aligning to TRBD1. J gave up 4 bases and V 0 bases, and 5 bases lay outside the gene matches. CDR3 length: 15 amino acids. Per germline, CDR1 SGHNT and CDR2 YYREEE (reference sequence).